The 24 T cell receptor beta chains presented below share a single source sample, sequenced in a study of T cell clonotyping in hematopoietic cell transplantation. The time point: recipient sample about 28 days before transplant, after cytoreduction. The data were produced by immunoSEQ multiplex PCR, yet TCRdb's version contains in-frame clones alone and is incomplete. The table has approximately 10,000 clones, around 87% seen once. The specimen was peripheral blood mononuclear cells, collected before stem cell transplant. The receptors originated from a woman in her 50s with chronic myeloid leukemia. Some clones in this sample may be carry-over from other donors' samples.

This chain joins TRBV19 and TRBJ2-7, with 8 bases that match TRBD1. There are 15 residues in the CDR3. With V trimmed by 5 bases and J by 2 bases, 8 bases remained unmatched. Germline CDR1 is LNHDA and CDR2 is SQIVND (reference sequence). The CDR3 nucleotides read TGTGCCAGTAGTCCTAAGACAGGGGTAGCCTACGAGCAGTACTTC. It is translated as CASSPKTGVAYEQYF. Full variable domain (rest looked up from reference TRBV19 and TRBJ2-7): DGGITQSPKYLFRKEGQNVTLSCEQNLNHDAMYWYRQDPGQGLRLIYYSQIVNDFQKGDIAEGYSVSREKKESFPLTVTSAQKNPTAFYLCASSPKTGVAYEQYFGPGTRLTVT.

This chain links TRBV19 with TRBJ2-1; 9 positions match TRBD2. The CDR3 sequence is 16 residues long. The ends lost 3 bases at V and 1 base at J; junction bases unmatched: 4. The germline V gene has CDR1 LNHDA and CDR2 SQIVND (reference sequence). CDR3 sequence: CASSMTSGKSYNEQFF. The CDR3 nucleotides read TGTGCCAGTAGTATGACTAGCGGTAAGTCCTACAATGAGCAGTTCTTC.

The V and J genes are TRBV4-1 and TRBJ2-2; 13 bases match TRBD2. There are 20 residues in the CDR3. Germline V gene lookup returns CDR1 MGHRA and CDR2 YSYEKL. J lost 4 bases, V lost 1 base, and 12 bases had no gene match. In nucleotides, the CDR3 is TGCGCCAGCAGCCAAGCCCGTGGACTAGCGGGAGATCGCGGCACCGGGGAGCTGTTTTTT. Translated: CASSQARGLAGDRGTGELFF.

The rearrangement uses TRBV6-6 and TRBJ2-7, with D unresolved. There are 12 residues in the CDR3. Trimming pared 4 bases from V and 6 bases from J, leaving 10 bases between. CDR1 and CDR2 from the germline V gene are MNHNY and SVGAGI (reference sequence). The CDR3: CASSSGPVEQYF. The DNA of the CDR3 is TGTGCCAGCAGTTCGGGCCCGGTCGAGCAGTACTTC.

This rearrangement joins TRBV29-1 to TRBJ1-3; possible D gene TRBD1, 6 bases. V dropped 6 bases and J dropped 0 bases, with 12 bases sitting between them. The CDR3 sequence is 14 residues long. Per germline, CDR1 SQVTM and CDR2 ANQGSEA. The CDR3 coding sequence is TGCAGCGTGTCTACAGGGAACTCTGGAAACACCATATATTTT. Its translation is CSVSTGNSGNTIYF. Filled out from reference TRBV29-1 and TRBJ1-3, the complete variable domain reads SAVISQKPSRDICQRGTSLTIQCQVDSQVTMMFWYRQQPGQSLTLIATANQGSEATYESGFVIDKFPISRPNLTFSTLTVSNMSPEDSSIYLCSVSTGNSGNTIYFGEGSWLTVV.

The V gene is TRBV7-2, the J gene TRBJ2-1; D perhaps matches TRBD2 (6 bases). Deletions cut 2 bases from V and 7 bases from J, with 15 bases between. CDR1 is SGHTA and CDR2 is FQGNSA in the germline V gene. The CDR3 covers 15 residues. The CDR3 coding sequence is TGTGCCAGCAGCTTACGGGCGGGAATGGGGAATGAGCAGTTCTTC. Its translation: CASSLRAGMGNEQFF.

The CDR3 region has the DNA TGTGCCAGCAGGATAGGAGACAAAGGATATGAAGCTTTCTTT. Encoded protein: CASRIGDKGYEAFF. The chain links TRBV25-1 to TRBJ1-1; D gene unclear. The V and J ends lost 6 bases and 7 bases respectively, with 18 bases between them. The CDR3 runs to 14 residues. Per germline, CDR1 MGHDK and CDR2 SYGVNS.

This sequence joins TRBV21-1 and TRBJ1-4; the table's D call TRBD1 went unverified against the DNA. TRBV21-1 is deemed a pseudogene. The CDR3 contains 15 residues. CDR3 region: CASRPTWGVDEKLFF. The DNA for the CDR3 is TGTGCCAGCAGACCCACTTGGGGCGTAGACGAAAAACTGTTTTTT.

V usage is TRBV6-1 and J usage is TRBJ1-5; D may be TRBD1 (5 bases). Germline V gives CDR1 MNHNS, CDR2 SASEGT. This CDR3 is 14 amino acids long. The ends were cut back, 0 bases at V and 4 bases at J, with 7 bases in the middle. CDR3 sequence: CASSEAGHNQPQHF. CDR3 coding DNA: TGTGCCAGCAGTGAAGCAGGACATAATCAGCCCCAGCATTTT.

This chain connects TRBV30 to TRBJ2-1; D is unclear. Germline V gene lookup returns CDR1 GTSNPN and CDR2 SVGIG (reference sequence). V was clipped by 1 base and J by 3 bases, with 4 bases between them. The CDR3 has 12 residues. The CDR3, as DNA: TGTGCCTGGAGTGCGGACTACAATGAGCAGTTCTTC. Its protein product is CAWSADYNEQFF.

The chain employs TRBV7-6 and TRBJ1-1; maybe TRBD1 (6 bases). The CDR3 has 13 residues. CDR1 is SGHVS, CDR2 FNYEAQ, per germline. V shed 5 bases and J shed 5 bases, with 12 bases lying between them. CDR3 DNA: TGTGCCAGCAGCGCGGAGACAGGAACTGAAGCTTTCTTT. It codes for CASSAETGTEAFF.

The chain couples TRBV7-6 to TRBJ2-5; 11 positions agree with TRBD2. V shed 7 bases and J 5 bases; nucleotides not matched to a gene: 9. The germline gives CDR1 SGHVS, CDR2 FNYEAQ. This CDR3 spans 15 amino acids. The CDR3 region has the DNA TGTGCCAGCACCCTAGCGGGAGGAGAAGGGGAGACCCAGTACTTC. Its protein product is CASTLAGGEGETQYF.

This chain links TRBV20-1 with TRBJ2-7; no clear D. Trimming removed 3 bases at V and 6 bases at J, with 9 bases between. Germline assignment: CDR1 DFQATT and CDR2 SNEGSKA (reference sequence). The CDR3 length is 11 residues. Here the CDR3 DNA reads TGCAGTGCTAGTCAGATTCCCGAGCAGTACTTC. Translating it yields CSASQIPEQYF.

J is TRBJ2-1 and V is TRBV28; D possibly corresponds to TRBD2 (5 bases). Germline V gene data show CDR1 as MDHEN and CDR2 as SYDVKM. The CDR3 is made up of 16 amino acids. V was cut by 5 bases and J by 7 bases, with 21 bases left in between. CDR3 loop: CASSNLFDRGGNEQFF. CDR3 DNA: TGTGCCAGCAGTAACCTTTTTGACCGGGGTGGGAATGAGCAGTTCTTC.

V is TRBV4-3 and J is TRBJ2-7, with 7 bases aligning to TRBD2. This CDR3 has 15 amino acids. Trimming removed 0 bases from V and 5 bases from J; junction bases left unmatched: 7. Germline CDR1 and CDR2: LGHNA and YSLEER. CDR3 sequence reads: CASSQDLGSGNEQYF. The CDR3 DNA sequence: TGCGCCAGCAGCCAAGATCTTGGGAGCGGGAACGAGCAGTACTTC.

The CDR3 sequence is CASSIPLWTGPNTGELFF. The CDR3 DNA reads TGTGCCAGTAGTATTCCACTTTGGACAGGGCCGAACACCGGGGAGCTGTTTTTT. This chain joins TRBV19 and TRBJ2-2; TRBD1 matches 8 bases. Germline trimming cut 3 bases from V and 0 bases from J; bases unmatched to any gene: 9. The CDR3 totals 18 residues. Germline CDR1 LNHDA, CDR2 SQIVND (reference sequence). The variable domain in full, with the rest retrieved from reference TRBV19 and TRBJ2-2, is DGGITQSPKYLFRKEGQNVTLSCEQNLNHDAMYWYRQDPGQGLRLIYYSQIVNDFQKGDIAEGYSVSREKKESFPLTVTSAQKNPTAFYLCASSIPLWTGPNTGELFFGEGSRLTVL.

The chain carries TRBV14 and TRBJ2-5; maybe TRBD1 (6 bases). The CDR3 is 16 amino acids. Germline V lookup: CDR1 SGHDN, CDR2 FVKESK. The V and J ends lost 5 bases and 4 bases respectively, with 20 bases between them. The CDR3 loop reads CASSERTGRVRETQYF. In DNA form, the CDR3 reads TGTGCCAGCAGCGAGAGAACAGGGCGAGTGCGAGAGACCCAGTACTTC.

The chain carries TRBV6-5 and TRBJ2-6; unclear D gene. V lost 0 bases to trimming and J lost 1 base, with 7 bases between them. Looked up from germline, CDR1 is MNHEY and CDR2 is SVGAGI. The CDR3 has 16 residues. Written as DNA, the CDR3 is TGTGCCAGCAGTTACTCAGAAAGATCTGGGGCCAACGTCCTGACTTTC. It codes for CASSYSERSGANVLTF.

The chain carries TRBV4-1 and TRBJ2-1, with 7 bases matching TRBD2. This CDR3 has 16 amino acids. V trimming: 0 bases; J trimming: 8 bases; junction bases outside the gene matches: 10. The germline gives CDR1 MGHRA, CDR2 YSYEKL. The CDR3 protein is CASSQDLEAGQDEQFF. The CDR3 DNA reads as TGCGCCAGCAGCCAAGATCTTGAAGCGGGGCAGGATGAGCAGTTCTTC.

The DNA for the CDR3 is TGCGCCAGCAGTGAGTCGGGACAGGGGGCGAGTGAGCAGTTCTTC. It translates to CASSESGQGASEQFF. The chain is built from TRBV10-1 and TRBJ2-1; 12 positions match TRBD1. This CDR3 is 15 amino acids long. CDR1 is WNHNN and CDR2 is SYGVQD in the germline V gene (reference sequence). The V gene end was trimmed by 0 bases and the J gene end by 9 bases; junction bases not matched to a gene: 3.

The J gene is TRBJ2-5, the V gene TRBV6-1, with D perhaps matching TRBD1 (6 bases). V was trimmed by 7 bases and J by 1 base, leaving 16 bases between them. The CDR3 consists of 15 residues. From germline, CDR1 is MNHNS and CDR2 SASEGT. The CDR3, as DNA: TGTGCCAGCATTTTCGCCGACAGGCCCCAAGAGACCCAGTACTTC. Protein: CASIFADRPQETQYF.

This rearrangement joins TRBV29-1 to TRBJ1-1; tentative D call: TRBD1 (6 bases). Trimming left V 4 bases short and J 11 bases short, with 14 bases between. The CDR3 consists of 11 residues. Germline V gene sequence: CDR1 SQVTM, CDR2 ANQGSEA. CDR3 nucleotides: TGCAGCGTTGGGGGGCCGGAGGGCGCTTTCTTT. Its protein product is CSVGGPEGAFF.

In this sample, this clone turned up once. The chain combines TRBV15 with TRBJ2-5, with TRBD1 matching over 7 bases. Germline CDR1 is LNHNV and CDR2 is YYDKDF (reference sequence). Trimming removed 1 base from V and 2 bases from J; junction bases left unmatched: 4. The CDR3 covers 15 residues. CDR3: CATSRGGQQQETQYF. CDR3 in DNA: TGTGCCACCAGCAGAGGGGGACAGCAACAAGAGACCCAGTACTTC.

The chain recombines TRBV5-1 with TRBJ2-5; 12 nucleotides align to TRBD1. This CDR3 has 15 amino acids. Germline trimming cut 7 bases from V and 4 bases from J; bases unmatched to any gene: 8. Germline V CDR1 and CDR2: SGHRS, YFSETQ. The CDR3 loop is CASAPGTGGLETQYF. Here the CDR3 DNA reads TGCGCCAGCGCACCCGGGACAGGGGGCTTAGAGACCCAGTACTTC.